Shown below are 6 T cell receptor beta chains from a single sample sequenced in a study of T cell repertoires in cytomegalovirus infection. These TCRs' antigens remain unknown. TCRdb re-analysed the reads in MiXCR, keeping a single row per CDR3 protein. In the table there are 100,000 to 150,000 distinct CDR3 sequences, roughly a quarter of which are singletons. Input material: PBMCs, sequenced either directly or after in vitro stimulation (not recorded which). All receptors derive from a human donor in good health (CMV status not recorded). Some clones in this sample may be carry-over from other donors' samples.

Ten or more counts support this clonotype. The rearrangement uses TRBV6-1 and TRBJ2-1; 7 nucleotides line up with TRBD1. Germline V lookup: CDR1 MNHNS, CDR2 SASEGT. This CDR3 is 15 amino acids long. V trimming: 6 bases; J trimming: 7 bases; junction bases outside the gene matches: 12. This CDR3 is CASSTTGKGRNEQFF. DNA for the CDR3: TGTGCCAGCAGCACGACAGGGAAGGGTAGGAATGAGCAGTTCTTC.

This clonotype has more than one count but fewer than ten. The V call is TRBV25-1, the J call TRBJ1-1; possible D gene TRBD1, 5 bases. The CDR3 totals 19 residues. CDR1 MGHDK and CDR2 SYGVNS come from the germline V gene. Trimming took off 4 bases at V and 0 bases at J, with 24 bases between the two ends. In DNA form, the CDR3 reads TGTGCCAGCAGTGGGAAGGGGCCCAGGGCCGCGGGGATGAACACTGAAGCTTTCTTT. Its protein product is CASSGKGPRAAGMNTEAFF.

In this sample, this clonotype turned up a few times. The chain couples TRBV5-4 to TRBJ2-7; perhaps TRBD1 as D (6 bases). Germline CDR1 reads SGHNT; CDR2 reads YYREEE (reference sequence). Trimming removed 2 bases from V and 0 bases from J, with 12 bases in between. The CDR3 length is 15 residues. DNA for the CDR3: TGTGCCAGCAGCTTAGGGGGTACCAGCTCCTACGAGCAGTACTTC. It is translated as CASSLGGTSSYEQYF.

J is TRBJ2-3 and V is TRBV7-2, with no clear D. The CDR3 length is 15 residues. The V and J ends lost 6 bases and 0 bases respectively, with 13 bases between them. Germline CDR1 reads SGHTA; CDR2 reads FQGNSA. The CDR3: CASRLGISSTDTQYF. CDR3 DNA sequence: TGTGCCAGCAGACTGGGGATCTCTAGCACAGATACGCAGTATTTT.

This chain uses TRBV5-4 with TRBJ2-1, with D perhaps TRBD2 (5 bases). The CDR3 runs to 12 residues. Deletions cut 6 bases from V and 4 bases from J, with 8 bases between. The germline gives CDR1 SGHNT, CDR2 YYREEE (reference sequence). DNA of the CDR3: TGTGCCAGCAAACGGGATTACAATGAGCAGTTCTTC. Encoded protein: CASKRDYNEQFF.

This clonotype was observed many times. The rearrangement links TRBV5-1 to TRBJ2-5, with TRBD2 identical over 14 bases. The CDR3 is 16 residues long. The trim removed 0 bases at V and 5 bases at J, leaving 3 bases unmatched. The germline gives CDR1 SGHRS, CDR2 YFSETQ. This CDR3 reads CASSLGGLAGAETQYF. In DNA, the CDR3 is TGCGCCAGCAGCTTGGGGGGACTAGCGGGAGCGGAGACCCAGTACTTC.